The source of this T cell receptor (beta chain) is a study of blood T cell repertoires in COVID-19. This clone was detected a few times. Assay used: immunoSEQ multiplex PCR; TCRdb lists only in-frame clones, some missing. The sample includes approximately 240,000 clones, around 84% of them seen just once. The sample taken for sequencing was peripheral blood. The sequence was collected from a woman of 80 years or more with active or convalescent COVID-19.

Here the CDR3 reads CASSQPGVSYEQYF. Here the CDR3 DNA reads TGCGCCAGCAGCCAACCGGGAGTGTCCTACGAGCAGTACTTC. The V and J genes are TRBV4-1 and TRBJ2-7; maybe TRBD2 (6 bases). CDR3 size: 14 residues. Germline lookup yields CDR1 MGHRA and CDR2 YSYEKL. V lost 2 bases, J lost 1 base, and 9 bases lay in between.